Below are 17 T cell receptor beta chains sequenced from a single sample in a study of Graves' ophthalmopathy and Graves' hyperthyroidism. Scientists amplified the TCR beta CDR3 regions from RNA transcripts. HTBI primers served in a first-round RT-PCR, which a second-round multiplex PCR followed. TCRdb re-analysed the multiplex PCR reads in MiXCR, keeping a single row per CDR3 protein. The sample holds 150,000 to 200,000 distinct CDR3 sequences, roughly two fifths seen once. The sequencing sample was made of peripheral blood. These receptors were collected from a man aged 25-40 years with Graves' ophthalmopathy.

This clonotype was detected ten times or more. V is TRBV4-1 and J is TRBJ2-7; D remains ambiguous. Deletions cut 1 base from V and 0 bases from J, with 10 bases between. Looked up from germline, CDR1 is MGHRA and CDR2 is YSYEKL. The CDR3 covers 15 residues. CDR3 residues: CASSQAPVASYEQYF. The CDR3 nucleotides read TGCGCCAGCAGCCAAGCACCGGTAGCCTCCTACGAGCAGTACTTC.

This clonotype was observed at least ten times. The chain employs TRBV19 and TRBJ1-2; no definite D call. The CDR3 runs to 12 residues. V lost 5 bases and J lost 8, with 12 bases in between. Germline V gives CDR1 LNHDA, CDR2 SQIVND (reference sequence). The CDR3 loop reads CASSSDLGGYTF. In DNA, the CDR3 is TGTGCCAGTAGTTCTGACCTGGGAGGCTACACCTTC.

This clonotype showed up many times. Here the CDR3 DNA reads TGTGCCTGGCGTGAAGCTTATCGTTATGGCTACACCTTC. Its protein is CAWREAYRYGYTF. The genes are TRBV30 and TRBJ1-2; D not certain. The V gene's germline CDR1 is GTSNPN and CDR2 SVGIG (reference sequence). Trimming left V 5 bases short and J 5 bases short, with 15 bases between. The length of the CDR3 is 13 residues.

This clonotype was recorded many times. This chain uses TRBV19 with TRBJ1-1, with D unclear. Germline V gives CDR1 LNHDA, CDR2 SQIVND (reference sequence). The CDR3 runs 14 residues. Between the trimmed V and J ends, which lost 4 bases and 1 base, there was a span of 10 bases. CDR3 sequence reads: CASSTPRENTEAFF. DNA for the CDR3: TGTGCCAGTAGTACACCCCGGGAGAACACTGAAGCTTTCTTT.

Many counts were recorded for this clonotype. V gene TRBV12-3 or TRBV12-4 combines with J gene TRBJ2-7, with D unclear. Deletions cut 2 bases from V and 4 bases from J, with 9 bases between. The CDR3 spans 13 residues. The CDR3 nucleotides read TGTGCCAGCAGTTTAAACGTCATTTACGAGCAGTACTTC. This sequence encodes CASSLNVIYEQYF.

This clonotype has a single count. V is TRBV6-2 or TRBV6-3 and J is TRBJ1-2; D gene uncertain. Trimming left V 6 bases short and J 3 bases short, with 11 bases between. Germline CDR1 is MNHEY and CDR2 is SVGEGT. CDR3 size: 13 residues. CDR3 region: CASSEQSYYGYTF. CDR3 in DNA: TGTGCCAGCAGCGAACAGAGCTACTATGGCTACACCTTC.

This clonotype was observed at least ten times. The V gene is TRBV6-5, the J gene TRBJ1-1, with D perhaps TRBD1 (6 bases). CDR3 length: 15 residues. Trimming shortened V by 2 bases and J by 1 base, and 11 bases separated the two germline ends. The germline V gene encodes CDR1 MNHEY and CDR2 SVGAGI. This CDR3 reads CASSYLRQANTEAFF. The CDR3 DNA is TGTGCCAGCAGTTACCTCCGACAGGCGAACACTGAAGCTTTCTTT.

The V call is TRBV20-1, the J call TRBJ2-7; 13 bases are a match to TRBD2. The CDR3 length is 15 residues. From germline, CDR1 is DFQATT and CDR2 SNEGSKA (reference sequence). The V segment lost 5 bases and the J segment 5 bases; nucleotides outside the gene matches: 9. Here the CDR3 reads CSADPRTSGRNEQYF. DNA of the CDR3: TGCAGTGCTGATCCCCGGACTAGCGGGAGAAACGAGCAGTACTTC.

The rearrangement uses TRBV6-1 and TRBJ1-3, with D possibly being TRBD1 (6 bases). The CDR3 spans 16 residues. The germline V gene has CDR1 MNHNS and CDR2 SASEGT. The V end was cut by 5 bases, the J end by 0 bases, with 14 bases between. This chain's CDR3 is CASSRQQGSSGNTIYF. The CDR3 DNA reads as TGTGCCAGCAGTCGCCAACAGGGAAGCTCTGGAAACACCATATATTTT.

The J gene is TRBJ1-1, the V gene TRBV28, with D possibly matching TRBD1 (5 bases). The CDR3 consists of 15 residues. V lost 2 bases and J 0 bases, leaving 10 bases between the germline ends. The germline gives CDR1 MDHEN, CDR2 SYDVKM. In DNA, the CDR3 is TGTGCCAGCAGTTTACGGGCAGGGATGAACACTGAAGCTTTCTTT. The encoded protein is CASSLRAGMNTEAFF.

This clonotype was counted many times. CDR3 loop: CAWTSRDDQPQHF. DNA for the CDR3: TGTGCCTGGACCAGCAGGGACGATCAGCCCCAGCATTTT. The rearrangement links TRBV30 to TRBJ1-5; possible D gene TRBD1, 5 bases. Germline-derived CDR1 and CDR2 are GTSNPN and SVGIG (reference sequence). Trimming took 4 bases from V and 5 from J, leaving 12 bases between them. This CDR3 contains 13 residues.

This clonotype was found many times. The chain recombines TRBV19 with TRBJ1-5; D may be TRBD1 (5 bases). The V end was cut by 7 bases, the J end by 9 bases, with 22 bases between. CDR1 is LNHDA, CDR2 SQIVND, per germline (reference sequence). The CDR3 is 15 amino acids. The CDR3 region has the DNA TGTGCCAGTACCATAAGCACCCAGGGCTCTGGGCCCCAGCATTTT. This codes for CASTISTQGSGPQHF. Variable domain in full (rest from reference TRBV19 and TRBJ1-5): DGGITQSPKYLFRKEGQNVTLSCEQNLNHDAMYWYRQDPGQGLRLIYYSQIVNDFQKGDIAEGYSVSREKKESFPLTVTSAQKNPTAFYLCASTISTQGSGPQHFGDGTRLSIL.

The CDR3 DNA reads TGTGCCAGCAGTTTAGGCCCGACAGGGGGAGTACCAAAAGAGACCCAGTACTTC. Translation: CASSLGPTGGVPKETQYF. V is TRBV28 and J is TRBJ2-5, with 9 bases lining up with TRBD1. Looked up from germline, CDR1 is MDHEN and CDR2 is SYDVKM. Trimming cost V 2 bases and J 3 bases; bases outside gene matches: 13. CDR3 length: 18 amino acids. Drawing the rest from reference TRBV28 and TRBJ2-5, the complete variable domain is DVKVTQSSRYLVKRTGEKVFLECVQDMDHENMFWYRQDPGLGLRLIYFSYDVKMKEKGDIPEGYSVSREKKERFSLILESASTNQTSMYLCASSLGPTGGVPKETQYFGPGTRLLVL.

This clonotype has at least ten counts. The CDR3 region is CASCPSAQASYEQYF. The DNA for the CDR3 is TGTGCCAGCTGTCCCAGCGCTCAGGCATCCTACGAGCAGTACTTC. The chain carries TRBV27 and TRBJ2-7; D is undetermined. The ends were cut back, 8 bases at V and 1 base at J, with 18 bases in the middle. This CDR3 spans 15 amino acids. Looked up from germline, CDR1 is MNHEY and CDR2 is SMNVEV (reference sequence).

This clonotype was seen at least ten times. This chain joins TRBV6-4 and TRBJ2-3, with no clear D. This CDR3 comprises 14 residues. Deletions cut 3 bases from V and 0 bases from J, with 7 bases between. Germline values: CDR1 MRHNA, CDR2 SNTAGT. The CDR3 loop reads CASSETVSTDTQYF. DNA of the CDR3: TGTGCCAGCAGTGAAACTGTTAGCACAGATACGCAGTATTTT.

Ten or more counts support this clonotype. This chain connects TRBV12-3 or TRBV12-4 to TRBJ2-7; D unclear. The CDR3 is 14 amino acids. Trimming removed 6 bases from V and 10 bases from J, with 22 bases in between. The CDR3, as DNA: TGTGCCAGCAGGTCTCCCAGGCGTTCTGGCACACAGTACTTC. This sequence encodes CASRSPRRSGTQYF.

V and J are TRBV28 and TRBJ2-5, with TRBD2 matching 9 bases. The ends lost 3 bases at V and 1 base at J; junction bases unmatched: 18. Per germline, CDR1 MDHEN and CDR2 SYDVKM. The CDR3 covers 20 residues. CDR3 DNA sequence: TGTGCCAGCAGTTTTGTCAGAAGCGGGGGGCCTCGAGGTAGCCAAGAGACCCAGTACTTC. Translating it yields CASSFVRSGGPRGSQETQYF.